The 5 T cell receptor beta chains reported below all come from one sample, sequenced in a study of blood T cell repertoires in COVID-19. Sequencing was performed with immunoSEQ multiplex PCR; in TCRdb, only in-frame clones are kept and a portion is missing. Among a few hundred thousand clones listed, roughly nine tenths were seen once. Sequenced material: peripheral blood. Source of these receptors: a man aged 50-60 years with acute or convalescent COVID-19.

This clone occurred a few times. This chain links TRBV9 with TRBJ1-6; tentatively, D is TRBD1 (6 bases). Trimming pared 0 bases from V and 8 bases from J, leaving 15 bases between. Germline loops: CDR1 SGDLS, CDR2 YYNGEE. CDR3 length: 16 amino acids. CDR3 DNA sequence: TGTGCCAGCAGCGTAGAAGCCCGACAGGCGTATTCACCCCTCCACTTT. This codes for CASSVEARQAYSPLHF.

This chain uses TRBV11-2 with TRBJ1-5; unclear D gene. This CDR3 is 15 amino acids long. The germline gives CDR1 SGHAT, CDR2 FQNNGV. V was shortened by 1 base and J by 2 bases, with 9 bases between the two germline ends. The CDR3 spells CASSLGGPGNQPQHF. The CDR3 nucleotides are TGTGCCAGCAGCTTAGGTGGGCCGGGCAATCAGCCCCAGCATTTT.

The chain employs TRBV5-8 and TRBJ2-1; unclear D gene. The CDR3 is 15 amino acids. The ends were cut back, 1 base at V and 6 bases at J, with 14 bases in the middle. Germline V CDR1 and CDR2: SGHTS, YDEGEE. CDR3 protein: CASSLRTRSRNEQFF. The CDR3 DNA is TGTGCCAGCAGCTTGCGTACCAGGTCACGCAATGAGCAGTTCTTC.

The chain joins TRBV6-5 to TRBJ1-1, with 7 bases identical to TRBD1. This CDR3 is 14 amino acids long. J was trimmed by 5 bases and V by 7 bases; bases with no gene match: 10. CDR1 and CDR2 (germline): MNHEY, SVGAGI. CDR3 DNA: TGTGCCAGCACCCCCCGACAGGGCTGGACTGAAGCTTTCTTT. Its translation is CASTPRQGWTEAFF.

The genes are TRBV27 and TRBJ2-7; D is possibly TRBD1 (6 bases). There are 15 residues in the CDR3. Germline lookup yields CDR1 MNHEY and CDR2 SMNVEV (reference sequence). Trimming took 0 bases from V and 3 from J, leaving 12 bases between them. The CDR3 DNA sequence: TGTGCCAGCAGTTTATCGCCTAGGGGACACTACGAGCAGTACTTC. It encodes CASSLSPRGHYEQYF.